This T cell receptor beta chain originates from a study of blood T cell repertoires in COVID-19. Study at large: Samples came from the United States, Italy and Spain, spanning acute and convalescent COVID-19. T cells, B-cell-depleted T cells, or PBMCs supplied cDNA or gDNA.

Germline CDR1 SGHTA, CDR2 FQGNSA. V lost 5 bases, J lost 4 bases, and 18 bases lay in between. The CDR3 is made up of 16 amino acids. Per the original methods: From reference gene primer amplification, estimates of nucleated cell counts were derived. The table came from immunoSEQ multiplex PCR; TCRdb's copy has only in-frame clones and leaves some out. V and J calls and clone size are copied from that table; D and trimming were computed from the DNA. The table shows about 200,000 clones, with around 80% occurring only once. This TCR was sampled from a man in his forties with acute or convalescent COVID-19. V usage is TRBV7-2 and J usage is TRBJ1-3; TRBD1 is a possible D gene (5 bases). The sequenced material came from peripheral blood. CDR3 nucleotides: TGTGCCAGCAGCGGGGGGGTACGGACCTCGGGAAACACCATATATTTT. Protein: CASSGGVRTSGNTIYF.